Each of the 18 T cell receptor beta chains below was sequenced from the same sample in a study of preoperative IRX-2 immunotherapy in early breast cancer. Generated by immunoSEQ multiplex PCR, the TCRdb table keeps only in-frame clones and is missing some. This sample carries about 89,000 clones, more than 80% of them seen once, and the ten largest clones take around 2.1%. Treatment specified: preoperative locoregional IRX-2 cytokine immunotherapy. The specimen was tumor tissue, collected after IRX-2 immunotherapy. These receptors came from a human donor with breast cancer.

The chain couples TRBV7-6 to TRBJ2-2, with D hard to call. CDR1 is SGHVS and CDR2 is FNYEAQ in the germline V gene. V gave up 1 base and J gave up 5 bases, with 11 bases separating them. The CDR3 length is 15 residues. The DNA of the CDR3 is TGTGCCAGCAGCTTAGAGGCTTTGAGTACCGGGGAGCTGTTTTTT. Its translation: CASSLEALSTGELFF.

CDR3 sequence (DNA): TGTGCCAGCAGTTTGAGTGGGACTTCGAATGAGCAGTTCTTC. Translation: CASSLSGTSNEQFF. V is TRBV28 and J is TRBJ2-1; the D gene is possibly TRBD2 (6 bases). Between the trimmed V and J ends, which lost 3 bases and 7 bases, there was a span of 13 bases. Germline values: CDR1 MDHEN, CDR2 SYDVKM. This CDR3 is built from 14 residues.

The CDR3 DNA sequence: TGCGCCAGCAGCCAGGGCGTCCTAGCGGGGTTTCGCTACGAGCAGTACTTC. Translation gives CASSQGVLAGFRYEQYF. The chain has TRBV23-1 and TRBJ2-7, with 9 bases lining up with TRBD2. TRBV23-1 is recorded as an ORF, its role being uncertain. V lost 6 bases and J lost 3; bases outside the gene matches: 15. The CDR3 is made up of 17 amino acids.

The rearrangement uses TRBV5-1 and TRBJ2-5; 9 bases map to TRBD1. V lost 0 bases and J lost 5; bases outside the gene matches: 5. The CDR3 spans 15 residues. Looked up from germline, CDR1 is SGHRS and CDR2 is YFSETQ. DNA of the CDR3: TGCGCCAGCAGCTTGGCCGGACAGGGGATGGAGACCCAGTACTTC. This codes for CASSLAGQGMETQYF.

This clone came up many times. The DNA for the CDR3 is TGCGCCAGCAACGACAGAGCTAACACTGAAGCTTTCTTT. Its protein product is CASNDRANTEAFF. The rearrangement joins TRBV10-1 to TRBJ1-1, with D tentatively TRBD1 (5 bases). The CDR3 runs to 13 residues. Germline CDR1 and CDR2: WNHNN and SYGVQD (reference sequence). V lost 7 bases to trimming and J lost 2 bases, with 11 bases between them.

The chain joins TRBV28 to TRBJ1-5; no definite D call. Trimming shortened V by 6 bases and J by 1 base, and 10 bases separated the two germline ends. The CDR3 length is 14 residues. Germline lookup yields CDR1 MDHEN and CDR2 SYDVKM. CDR3 nucleotide sequence: TGTGCCAGCAGCAACAAGGGAAGCAATCAGCCCCAGCATTTT. Translating it yields CASSNKGSNQPQHF.

The V call is TRBV12-5, the J call TRBJ2-5; 14 nucleotides match TRBD2. CDR1 is LGHNT and CDR2 is FRNRAP in the germline V gene. The CDR3 contains 17 residues. Losses at the gene ends were 6 bases for V and 1 base for J; bases not matched to a gene: 7. In nucleotides, the CDR3 is TGTGCTAGTGGGACCGGGACTAGCGGGAGCATCCAAGAGACCCAGTACTTC. Encoded protein: CASGTGTSGSIQETQYF. The complete variable domain, with remaining parts taken from reference TRBV12-5 and TRBJ2-5, reads DARVTQTPRHKVTEMGQEVTMRCQPILGHNTVFWYRQTMMQGLELLAYFRNRAPLDDSGMPKDRFSAEMPDATLATLKIQPSEPRDSAVYFCASGTGTSGSIQETQYFGPGTRLLVL.

The chain has TRBV6-8 and TRBJ1-5; D not certain. Germline assignment: CDR1 MNHGY and CDR2 SAAAGT. The CDR3 length is 15 residues. Deletions cut 0 bases from V and 3 bases from J, with 9 bases between. The CDR3 DNA sequence: TGTGCCAGCAGTTACTCAGCAGGCAACAATCAGCCCCAGCATTTT. Translation: CASSYSAGNNQPQHF.

This clone occurred once. V gene TRBV18 combines with J gene TRBJ2-3, with D unclear. V gave up 5 bases and J gave up 1 base, with 7 bases separating them. CDR3 length equals 13 residues. Germline V gene sequence: CDR1 KGHSH, CDR2 LQKENI. The CDR3 DNA reads TGTGCCAGCTCAGGGCTAGGCACAGATACGCAGTATTTT. It yields the protein CASSGLGTDTQYF.

This rearrangement joins TRBV19 to TRBJ1-1; D is uncertain. Germline V gene lookup returns CDR1 LNHDA and CDR2 SQIVND (reference sequence). The CDR3 is made up of 12 amino acids. V lost 7 bases and J lost 0, with 6 bases in between. The CDR3 bases are TGTGCCAGTAAATACATGAACACTGAAGCTTTCTTT. The encoded protein is CASKYMNTEAFF.

The V call is TRBV19, the J call TRBJ1-5, with 8 nucleotides matching TRBD1. With V trimmed by 5 bases and J by 5 bases, 5 bases remained unmatched. CDR1 is LNHDA and CDR2 is SQIVND in the germline V gene (reference sequence). CDR3 length equals 14 residues. CDR3 amino acids: CASSPTGGHQPQHF. In DNA form, the CDR3 reads TGTGCCAGTAGTCCCACAGGGGGACATCAGCCCCAGCATTTT.

The chain recombines TRBV19 with TRBJ2-7, with D unclear. Germline V lookup: CDR1 LNHDA, CDR2 SQIVND (reference sequence). The V end was cut by 4 bases, the J end by 5 bases, with 9 bases between. The CDR3 is 12 residues long. The CDR3 spells CASSTLANEQYF. The CDR3 DNA is TGTGCCAGTAGTACACTTGCCAACGAGCAGTACTTC.

As DNA, the CDR3 is TGTGCCTGGAGTGTTAGGGGCCAGAACACCGGGGAGCTGTTTTTT. Amino acid sequence: CAWSVRGQNTGELFF. This chain connects TRBV30 to TRBJ2-2, with a weak D call TRBD1 (5 bases). V was shortened by 0 bases and J by 1 base, with 9 bases between the two germline ends. This CDR3 contains 15 residues. Per the germline V gene, CDR1 is GTSNPN and CDR2 is SVGIG (reference sequence).

In DNA form, the CDR3 reads TGTGCCAGCAAGTGGGGGAGCAATCAGCCCCAGCATTTT. This sequence encodes CASKWGSNQPQHF. The chain employs TRBV28 and TRBJ1-5, with D possibly TRBD1 on 5 matching bases. The CDR3 has 13 amino acids. Germline loops: CDR1 MDHEN, CDR2 SYDVKM. V was shortened by 7 bases and J by 1 base, with 8 bases between the two germline ends. The whole variable domain, remainder taken from reference TRBV28 and TRBJ1-5, is DVKVTQSSRYLVKRTGEKVFLECVQDMDHENMFWYRQDPGLGLRLIYFSYDVKMKEKGDIPEGYSVSREKKERFSLILESASTNQTSMYLCASKWGSNQPQHFGDGTRLSIL.

The rearrangement uses TRBV29-1 and TRBJ2-3, with TRBD2 matching over 10 bases. V lost 4 bases and J lost 0; bases outside the gene matches: 4. There are 15 residues in the CDR3. Germline CDR1 and CDR2: SQVTM and ANQGSEA. CDR3 bases: TGCAGCGTTGTTGGACTAGCGGTTAGCACAGATACGCAGTATTTT. Protein sequence: CSVVGLAVSTDTQYF.

The CDR3: CASSITRLAGETQYF. The DNA for the CDR3 is TGTGCCAGTAGTATCACTAGATTAGCCGGGGAGACCCAGTACTTC. V usage is TRBV19 and J usage is TRBJ2-5; TRBD2 might be the D (5 bases). V gave up 3 bases and J gave up 5 bases, with 16 bases separating them. Germline assignment: CDR1 LNHDA and CDR2 SQIVND (reference sequence). The CDR3 is 15 amino acids.

The chain joins TRBV6-8 to TRBJ1-5; no clear D. The V end lost 7 bases, the J end lost 4 bases, and 8 bases lay between the germline ends. There are 12 residues in the CDR3. Per the germline V gene, CDR1 is MNHGY and CDR2 is SAAAGT. The CDR3 spells CASKQGNQPQHF. For the CDR3, the DNA is TGTGCCAGCAAACAAGGAAATCAGCCCCAGCATTTT.

CDR3 DNA sequence: TGCAGCGTTGAAGTGGGGGGCACAGATACGCAGTATTTT. This codes for CSVEVGGTDTQYF. J is TRBJ2-3 and V is TRBV29-1, with D perhaps TRBD1 or TRBD2 (5 bases each). CDR3 size: 13 residues. Trimming cost V 1 base and J 1 base, with 6 bases left between them. CDR1 and CDR2 from the germline V gene are SQVTM and ANQGSEA.